This T cell receptor beta chain was found in a study of blood T cell repertoires in COVID-19. At the level of the study: The cDNA or gDNA used as material had been derived from T cells, B-cell-depleted T cells, or PBMCs.

Clones were read by immunoSEQ multiplex PCR, and TCRdb kept only the in-frame ones, dropping some. The sample yields fewer than 400,000 clones, 75% to 90% seen once. This CDR3 comprises 13 residues. Trimming removed 8 bases from V and 9 bases from J, with 14 bases in between. This clone appeared once. Participant-reported clinical history was the basis for cohort assignment. Recovered status applied to Cohort 3 donors who had two consecutive negative PCRs. It also applied to those with clearance or with symptom resolution. The chain is built from TRBV12-3 or TRBV12-4 and TRBJ1-6, with D perhaps matching TRBD1 (5 bases). This receptor was obtained from a man aged 30-40 years who had recovered from COVID-19. Source material: PBMCs or T cells enriched from blood (not recorded which). The CDR3 protein is CASGRGEVSPLHF. Here the CDR3 DNA reads TGTGCCAGCGGGAGGGGCGAGGTTTCACCCCTCCACTTT.